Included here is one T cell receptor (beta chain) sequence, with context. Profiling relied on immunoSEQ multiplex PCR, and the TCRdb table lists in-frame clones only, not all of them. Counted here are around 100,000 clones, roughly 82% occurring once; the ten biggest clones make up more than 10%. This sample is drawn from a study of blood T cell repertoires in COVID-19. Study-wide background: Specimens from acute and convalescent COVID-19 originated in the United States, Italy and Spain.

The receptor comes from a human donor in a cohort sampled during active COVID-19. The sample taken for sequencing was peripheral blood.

CDR3 nucleotide sequence: TGTGCCACTGGAGTCTGGAGCTCCTACGAGCAGTACTTC. Its protein product is CATGVWSSYEQYF. This sequence joins TRBV3-1 (or the pseudogene TRBV3-2) and TRBJ2-7; D is ambiguous. This CDR3 has 13 residues. Germline V gene sequence: CDR1 LGHDT, CDR2 YNNKEL (reference sequence). Trimming took 10 bases from V and 0 from J, leaving 13 bases between them.